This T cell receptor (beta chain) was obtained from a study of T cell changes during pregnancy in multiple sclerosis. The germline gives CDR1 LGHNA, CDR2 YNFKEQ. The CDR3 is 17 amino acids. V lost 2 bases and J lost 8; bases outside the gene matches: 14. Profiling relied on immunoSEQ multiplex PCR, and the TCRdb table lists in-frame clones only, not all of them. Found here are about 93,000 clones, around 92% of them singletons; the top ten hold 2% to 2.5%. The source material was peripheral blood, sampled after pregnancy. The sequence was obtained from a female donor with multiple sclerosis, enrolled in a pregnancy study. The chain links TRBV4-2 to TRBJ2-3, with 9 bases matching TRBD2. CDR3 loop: CASSQRPSGGYAATQYF. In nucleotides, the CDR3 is TGTGCCAGCAGCCAAAGGCCAAGCGGGGGGTACGCGGCTACGCAGTATTTT.